The rows below give T cell receptor beta chains drawn from one sample of a study of blood T cell repertoires in COVID-19. Some clones are missing from TCRdb's copy, which holds only in-frame ones; the method was immunoSEQ multiplex PCR. The sample lists approximately 150,000 clones; 84% were seen once. Sequencing was carried out using peripheral blood. Receptors were obtained from a man in his fifties or sixties with active or convalescent COVID-19. The CDR3 runs from the conserved cysteine through the conserved F or W.

v_call,j_call,cdr3_aa
TRBV18,TRBJ1-2,CASSPGQGLYGYTF
TRBV6-1,TRBJ1-1,CASSELRGNTEAFF
TRBV19,TRBJ2-3,CASSEGRGSGTDTQYF
TRBV12-3/TRBV12-4,TRBJ2-2,CASSLGVGELFF
TRBV4-3,TRBJ2-1,CASSLGDTNNEQFF
TRBV6-5,TRBJ1-2,CASRRTERNYGYTF
TRBV4-3,TRBJ1-1,CASSQARGREEIF
TRBV5-1,TRBJ1-2,CASSLRRGGDYGYTF
TRBV6-5,TRBJ2-5,CASSWGGHLRQETQYF
TRBV19,TRBJ2-3,CASHDSGRAADTQYF
TRBV18,TRBJ1-2,CASSPPPGNYGYTF
TRBV9,TRBJ2-1,CASSVEEGTGQFF
TRBV15,TRBJ1-1,CATRGYGEYTEAFF
TRBV6-5,TRBJ2-7,CASNALSSGEQYF
TRBV6-5,TRBJ1-6,CASSYSEGRANSPLHF
TRBV29-1,TRBJ1-5,CSVSLQGKSESQHF
TRBV6-5,TRBJ2-2,CASRPGLANTGELFF
TRBV18,TRBJ1-3,CASSLERGRSGNTIYF
TRBV7-9,TRBJ2-3,CASSVSWGRASDTQYF
TRBV7-9,TRBJ2-7,CASSFQGIPYEQYF
TRBV6-5,TRBJ1-4,CASSRVTNEKLFF
TRBV7-8,TRBJ1-2,CASSFEGSGYGYTF
TRBV19,TRBJ1-3,CASAATGAGGNTIYF
TRBV7-2,TRBJ1-6,CASSTTGWGSPLHF
TRBV7-8,TRBJ1-1,CASSSAQGGFNTEAFF
TRBV5-4,TRBJ1-2,CASSSPGTGGLYGYTF
TRBV5-8,TRBJ1-4,CASSRSGSTNEKLFF
TRBV15,TRBJ2-1,CATSSTSGSGRAFYNEQFF
TRBV11-3,TRBJ2-1,CASSWGLAVYNEQFF
TRBV11-3,TRBJ1-4,CASSLHSGGANEKLFF
TRBV6-5,TRBJ2-5,CASRPATSGGGTQYF
TRBV12-3/TRBV12-4,TRBJ2-7,CASSSPGWDEQYF
TRBV5-6,TRBJ1-2,CASSLVQAGYTF
TRBV27,TRBJ2-7,CASSSGQGGEQYF
TRBV7-2,TRBJ1-3,CASSLISLTGGNTIYF
TRBV15,TRBJ2-3,CATSRDSASGRSTDTQYF
TRBV7-9,TRBJ2-1,CASSLDIVNNEQFF
TRBV3-1/TRBV3-2,TRBJ1-2,CASSQLYRGADTNYGYTF
TRBV18,TRBJ1-1,CASSDHGQGAFF
TRBV19,TRBJ1-1,CASSLTGVNTEAFF
TRBV4-1,TRBJ1-2,CASSRRQVSTDYGYTF
TRBV2,TRBJ2-1,CASSARPSGSYNEQFF
TRBV28,TRBJ2-2,CASSSTGNTGELFF
TRBV6-2/TRBV6-3,TRBJ2-7,CASSYSPGGLRDEQYF
TRBV5-1,TRBJ1-1,CASSPEGRRKTEAFF
TRBV6-5,TRBJ1-2,CASSYSGRKDGYTF
TRBV7-2,TRBJ2-3,CASSLGLAGATDTQYF
TRBV11-3,TRBJ1-1,CASSPGRGQLEGEAFF